This T cell receptor beta chain was documented in a study of blood T cell repertoires in COVID-19. Overall study context: Specimens from acute and convalescent COVID-19 originated in the United States, Italy and Spain. The analysed material was cDNA or gDNA that came from T cells, B-cell-depleted T cells, or PBMCs.

Deletions cut 0 bases from V and 3 bases from J, with 12 bases between. The CDR3 contains 16 residues. Germline V gives CDR1 SGHNT, CDR2 YYREEE (reference sequence). Per the authors' pipeline: Counts of nucleated cells, estimated from reference gene primer amplification, were obtained. Measured with immunoSEQ multiplex PCR; TCRdb has only the in-frame clones, and not every one. V and J calls and clone size are as listed in that table; D and trimming were resolved from the DNA. The sample yields roughly 120,000 clones, around 82% seen once. The source material was peripheral blood. This clonotype originated in a woman aged 55 to 70 with acute or convalescent COVID-19. The chain combines TRBV5-4 with TRBJ1-4; perhaps TRBD1 as D (5 bases). The CDR3: CASSLEAQGSNEKLFF. In nucleotides, the CDR3 is TGTGCCAGCAGCTTGGAGGCCCAGGGATCTAATGAAAAACTGTTTTTT.